This TCR beta chain was captured in a study of identical twins. Study-level findings and limits: High-abundance cord blood beta clonotypes had fewer insertions; memory repertoires showed none. In zero-insertion analyses, partial confounding could arise from invariant MAIT and iNKT cells. Not following the same donors, the study drew its conclusions from cross-sectional statistical analysis.

The V and J ends lost 5 bases and 3 bases, in that order; junction bases with no gene match: 6. Germline assignment: CDR1 SGHTA and CDR2 FQGNSA. The CDR3 has 15 residues. Template switching, a step in the protocol, added a universal primer site, and cDNA carried unique molecular identifiers. TCRdb redid the calling of the 5' RACE reads with MiXCR, one entry per CDR3 protein. Of around 650,000 distinct CDR3 sequences listed, roughly 7.1% are singletons. This clonotype showed up just a few times. Its antigen remains unidentified. This sample was also put to use in a study of yellow fever vaccine responses in identical twins.

This receptor was taken from a woman aged 18-30 years in good health. Sequenced sample: PBMCs. The gene calls are TRBV7-2 and TRBJ2-1, with 8 bases identical to TRBD2. CDR3 sequence: CASSQSGGYYNEQFF. The CDR3 DNA is TGTGCCAGCAGCCAATCGGGGGGGTACTACAATGAGCAGTTCTTC.